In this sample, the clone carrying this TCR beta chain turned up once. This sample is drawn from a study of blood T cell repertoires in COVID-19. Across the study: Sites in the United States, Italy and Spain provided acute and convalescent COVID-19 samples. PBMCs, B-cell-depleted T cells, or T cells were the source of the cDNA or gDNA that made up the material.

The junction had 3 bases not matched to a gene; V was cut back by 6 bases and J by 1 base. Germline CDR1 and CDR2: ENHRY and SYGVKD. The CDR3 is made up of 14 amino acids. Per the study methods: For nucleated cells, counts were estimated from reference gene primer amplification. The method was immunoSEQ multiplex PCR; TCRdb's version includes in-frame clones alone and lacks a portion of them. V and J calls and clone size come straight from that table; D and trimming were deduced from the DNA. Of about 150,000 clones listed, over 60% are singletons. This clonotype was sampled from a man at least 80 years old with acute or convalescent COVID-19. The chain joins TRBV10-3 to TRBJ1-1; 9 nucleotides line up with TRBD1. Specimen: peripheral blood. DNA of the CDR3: TGTGCCATCAGCCTACAGGGGGCGAACACTGAAGCTTTCTTT. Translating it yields CAISLQGANTEAFF.